This is a list of T cell receptor beta chains from one sample in a study of shared clonotypes between healthy human individuals. Data came from immunoSEQ multiplex PCR; TCRdb stores just in-frame clones and leaves some out. The data show a few hundred thousand clones, with around 77% seen just once and 12% held by the top ten. Sequences were obtained from PBMCs. The receptor source for this set is a woman in her thirties or forties in good health. Some clones in this sample may be carry-over from other donors' samples. Both conserved end residues are part of each CDR3. Each record gives: D gene, CDR3 length, V gene, clone size, J gene, CDR3 DNA, CDR3 protein. A D gene is named only where the DNA matches it firmly. Expanded clones are given a class, and other clones once, few, many or no size at all.

D gene: TRBD1; CDR3 length: 15; V gene: TRBV5-1; clone size: NA; J gene: TRBJ1-4; CDR3 DNA: TGCGCCAGCAGCACGCGGGGACAGTCGAATGAAAAACTGTTTTTT; CDR3 protein: CASSTRGQSNEKLFF
D gene: TRBD1; CDR3 length: 15; V gene: TRBV7-7; clone size: NA; J gene: TRBJ2-7; CDR3 DNA: TGTGCCAGCAGCTTACGAACAGGGGGCTTTTACGAGCAGTACTTC; CDR3 protein: CASSLRTGGFYEQYF
D gene: TRBD1; CDR3 length: 15; V gene: TRBV4-1; clone size: NA; J gene: TRBJ2-7; CDR3 DNA: TGCGCCAGCAGCCAAGATCCCCGGGACAGGGTCGAGCAGTACTTC; CDR3 protein: CASSQDPRDRVEQYF
D gene: NA; CDR3 length: 16; V gene: TRBV4-3; clone size: once; J gene: TRBJ1-4; CDR3 DNA: TGCGCCAGCAGCCAAGATCCACAGGGACTAGTTGAAAAACTGTTTTTT; CDR3 protein: CASSQDPQGLVEKLFF
D gene: NA; CDR3 length: 15; V gene: TRBV2; clone size: NA; J gene: TRBJ2-1; CDR3 DNA: TGTGCCAGCAAGGCGGAACCCAGTTCCGCCAATGAGCAGTTCTTC; CDR3 protein: CASKAEPSSANEQFF
D gene: NA; CDR3 length: 18; V gene: TRBV11-2; clone size: NA; J gene: TRBJ2-1; CDR3 DNA: TGTGCCAGCAGCTTAGCCGCTGGGCGGCAAAGCTCCTACAATGAGCAGTTCTTC; CDR3 protein: CASSLAAGRQSSYNEQFF
D gene: TRBD2; CDR3 length: 16; V gene: TRBV7-9; clone size: NA; J gene: TRBJ2-2; CDR3 DNA: TGTGCCAGCAGCCCGGGGGGGACCTGGGGTACCGGGGAGCTGTTTTTT; CDR3 protein: CASSPGGTWGTGELFF
D gene: NA; CDR3 length: 12; V gene: TRBV29-1; clone size: NA; J gene: TRBJ1-1; CDR3 DNA: TGCAGCGCCGGCCCGGGAGGGACTGAAGCTTTCTTT; CDR3 protein: CSAGPGGTEAFF
D gene: NA; CDR3 length: 14; V gene: TRBV29-1; clone size: NA; J gene: TRBJ2-5; CDR3 DNA: TGCAGCGCCCGGAGAGTGGGAACGGGTGAGACCCAGTACTTC; CDR3 protein: CSARRVGTGETQYF
D gene: NA; CDR3 length: 14; V gene: TRBV11-3; clone size: NA; J gene: TRBJ2-3; CDR3 DNA: TGTGCCAGCAGCCTAGGGGGAACCACAGATACGCAGTATTTT; CDR3 protein: CASSLGGTTDTQYF
D gene: NA; CDR3 length: 14; V gene: TRBV5-1; clone size: NA; J gene: TRBJ2-7; CDR3 DNA: TGCGCCAGCAGCTTGGGAGCGGCAGCCTACGAGCAGTACTTC; CDR3 protein: CASSLGAAAYEQYF
D gene: TRBD1; CDR3 length: 16; V gene: TRBV7-3; clone size: NA; J gene: TRBJ2-2; CDR3 DNA: TGTGCCAGCAGCTTACCCCCCGGGACAGGGACCGGGGAGCTGTTTTTT; CDR3 protein: CASSLPPGTGTGELFF
D gene: NA; CDR3 length: 14; V gene: TRBV7-9; clone size: NA; J gene: TRBJ1-1; CDR3 DNA: TGTGCCAGCAGCTCAGTTGGGGCTAACACTGAAGCTTTCTTT; CDR3 protein: CASSSVGANTEAFF
D gene: NA; CDR3 length: 13; V gene: TRBV18; clone size: NA; J gene: TRBJ2-2; CDR3 DNA: TGTGCCAGCTTCTGGACAGACCCCGGGGAGCTGTTTTTT; CDR3 protein: CASFWTDPGELFF
D gene: NA; CDR3 length: 16; V gene: TRBV6-5; clone size: few; J gene: TRBJ2-6; CDR3 DNA: TGTGCCAGCAGTTCGGTTCGGACGGGAGGGGCCAACGTCCTGACTTTC; CDR3 protein: CASSSVRTGGANVLTF
D gene: NA; CDR3 length: 16; V gene: TRBV14; clone size: once; J gene: TRBJ2-7; CDR3 DNA: TGTGCCAGCAGTCAAGGCTATGGCTGGGATTCCTACGAGCAGTACTTC; CDR3 protein: CASSQGYGWDSYEQYF
D gene: TRBD2; CDR3 length: 16; V gene: TRBV27; clone size: NA; J gene: TRBJ2-3; CDR3 DNA: TGTGCCAGCAGGAGACTAGCGGGTATTAACACAGATACGCAGTATTTT; CDR3 protein: CASRRLAGINTDTQYF
D gene: NA; CDR3 length: 13; V gene: TRBV7-9; clone size: NA; J gene: TRBJ1-1; CDR3 DNA: TGTGCCAGCAGATTGACAGGAGACACTGAAGCTTTCTTT; CDR3 protein: CASRLTGDTEAFF
D gene: TRBD1; CDR3 length: 13; V gene: TRBV28; clone size: NA; J gene: TRBJ1-4; CDR3 DNA: TGTGCCACCTACGACAGGGGGGGCGAAAAACTGTTTTTT; CDR3 protein: CATYDRGGEKLFF
D gene: NA; CDR3 length: 16; V gene: TRBV7-9; clone size: NA; J gene: TRBJ2-3; CDR3 DNA: TGTGCCAGCAGCTCGTACCGACCTAAGGACACAGATACGCAGTATTTT; CDR3 protein: CASSSYRPKDTDTQYF
D gene: NA; CDR3 length: 13; V gene: TRBV5-1; clone size: NA; J gene: TRBJ2-2; CDR3 DNA: TGCGCCAGCAGCTCGGAACTAGCCGGGGAGCTGTTTTTT; CDR3 protein: CASSSELAGELFF
D gene: NA; CDR3 length: 13; V gene: TRBV15; clone size: once; J gene: TRBJ2-3; CDR3 DNA: TGTGCCACCAGCAGAGGTATGACGGATACGCAGTATTTT; CDR3 protein: CATSRGMTDTQYF
D gene: NA; CDR3 length: 15; V gene: TRBV5-1; clone size: many; J gene: TRBJ2-5; CDR3 DNA: TGCGCCAGCAGCTTCCTCCCCAATACCCAAGAGACCCAGTACTTC; CDR3 protein: CASSFLPNTQETQYF
D gene: NA; CDR3 length: 16; V gene: TRBV18; clone size: NA; J gene: TRBJ2-3; CDR3 DNA: TGTGCCAGCTCACCGGGTATCTTGGGGGTAACAGATACGCAGTATTTT; CDR3 protein: CASSPGILGVTDTQYF
D gene: TRBD1; CDR3 length: 14; V gene: TRBV5-4; clone size: many; J gene: TRBJ1-1; CDR3 DNA: TGTGCCAGCAGCATAGACAGGGCGAACACTGAAGCTTTCTTT; CDR3 protein: CASSIDRANTEAFF
D gene: TRBD2; CDR3 length: 15; V gene: TRBV6-1; clone size: few; J gene: TRBJ2-7; CDR3 DNA: TGTGCCAGCAGTGAAGAGGCCGGGAGGACCTACGAGCAGTACTTC; CDR3 protein: CASSEEAGRTYEQYF
D gene: TRBD1; CDR3 length: 18; V gene: TRBV5-8; clone size: NA; J gene: TRBJ1-5; CDR3 DNA: TGTGCCAGCAGTTATTTGGGACAGGGATTATATAGCAATCAGCCCCAGCATTTT; CDR3 protein: CASSYLGQGLYSNQPQHF
D gene: TRBD1; CDR3 length: 15; V gene: TRBV19; clone size: few; J gene: TRBJ2-3; CDR3 DNA: TGTGCCAGTAGTTCCGGGACAGGCGGCACAGATACGCAGTATTTT; CDR3 protein: CASSSGTGGTDTQYF
D gene: NA; CDR3 length: 14; V gene: TRBV28; clone size: NA; J gene: TRBJ1-1; CDR3 DNA: TGTGCCAGCAGTGCTCTCCGGGTGAACACTGAAGCTTTCTTT; CDR3 protein: CASSALRVNTEAFF
D gene: TRBD1; CDR3 length: 14; V gene: TRBV6-5; clone size: NA; J gene: TRBJ2-3; CDR3 DNA: TGTGCCAGCAGGTCGACAGGGAACACAGATACGCAGTATTTT; CDR3 protein: CASRSTGNTDTQYF
D gene: NA; CDR3 length: 13; V gene: TRBV11-3; clone size: NA; J gene: TRBJ2-7; CDR3 DNA: TGTGCCAGCAGCCCTCAGGGAGCTTACGAGCAGTACTTC; CDR3 protein: CASSPQGAYEQYF
D gene: TRBD2; CDR3 length: 16; V gene: TRBV9; clone size: NA; J gene: TRBJ2-3; CDR3 DNA: TGTGCCAGCAGCTCCGCGGGGACTAGGGGCACAGATACGCAGTATTTT; CDR3 protein: CASSSAGTRGTDTQYF
D gene: NA; CDR3 length: 16; V gene: TRBV7-3; clone size: NA; J gene: TRBJ2-3; CDR3 DNA: TGTGCCAGCAGCTTAACCAGGGGGGGTCGCACAGATACGCAGTATTTT; CDR3 protein: CASSLTRGGRTDTQYF
D gene: TRBD2; CDR3 length: 19; V gene: TRBV28; clone size: NA; J gene: TRBJ2-1; CDR3 DNA: TGTGCCAGCAGTTTCAAAGCTAAGGGACTAGCGGGAGGGCCGGATGAGCAGTTCTTC; CDR3 protein: CASSFKAKGLAGGPDEQFF
D gene: NA; CDR3 length: 16; V gene: TRBV11-3; clone size: NA; J gene: TRBJ1-1; CDR3 DNA: TGTGCCAGCAGCTTAGGAGGTGGGGGCGAGAACACTGAAGCTTTCTTT; CDR3 protein: CASSLGGGGENTEAFF
D gene: NA; CDR3 length: 13; V gene: TRBV5-4; clone size: NA; J gene: TRBJ2-7; CDR3 DNA: TGTGCCAGCAGCTTTCAGGGGACTGGCGAGCAGTACTTC; CDR3 protein: CASSFQGTGEQYF
D gene: NA; CDR3 length: 13; V gene: TRBV5-1; clone size: NA; J gene: TRBJ2-7; CDR3 DNA: TGCGCCAGCAGGGTCACCGGGTCCTACGAGCAGTACTTC; CDR3 protein: CASRVTGSYEQYF
D gene: TRBD2; CDR3 length: 14; V gene: TRBV5-8; clone size: NA; J gene: TRBJ2-1; CDR3 DNA: TGTGCCAGCAGCTTGGTCGATGTGGCTAGCGGCCCGTTCTTC; CDR3 protein: CASSLVDVASGPFF
D gene: NA; CDR3 length: 14; V gene: TRBV18; clone size: NA; J gene: TRBJ1-5; CDR3 DNA: TGTGCCAGCTCACCACAGGGAATCCATCAGCCCCAGCATTTT; CDR3 protein: CASSPQGIHQPQHF
D gene: TRBD2; CDR3 length: 18; V gene: TRBV27; clone size: NA; J gene: TRBJ2-5; CDR3 DNA: TGTGCCAGCAGGGCCATAACCGGGACTAGACCCCAGCAGATGTCCCAGTACTTC; CDR3 protein: CASRAITGTRPQQMSQYF
D gene: TRBD2; CDR3 length: 14; V gene: TRBV29-1; clone size: many; J gene: TRBJ2-1; CDR3 DNA: TGCAGCGTTGTAGAGCGGGAGGTACACAATGAGCAGTTCTTC; CDR3 protein: CSVVEREVHNEQFF
D gene: TRBD1; CDR3 length: 15; V gene: TRBV6-1; clone size: few; J gene: TRBJ1-1; CDR3 DNA: TGTGCCAGCAGTGAAACAGGGGTGGAGAACACTGAAGCTTTCTTT; CDR3 protein: CASSETGVENTEAFF
D gene: TRBD1; CDR3 length: 13; V gene: TRBV6-5; clone size: NA; J gene: TRBJ1-4; CDR3 DNA: TGTGCCAGCAGCGGGACAGGGTACGAAAAACTGTTTTTT; CDR3 protein: CASSGTGYEKLFF
D gene: NA; CDR3 length: 13; V gene: TRBV6-1; clone size: once; J gene: TRBJ1-1; CDR3 DNA: TGTGCCAGCAGTGAACGAGCCGACACTGAAGCTTTCTTT; CDR3 protein: CASSERADTEAFF
D gene: NA; CDR3 length: 13; V gene: TRBV7-2; clone size: few; J gene: TRBJ2-3; CDR3 DNA: TGTGCCAGCAGCTTAGAGGGCCCAGATACGCAGTATTTT; CDR3 protein: CASSLEGPDTQYF
D gene: TRBD2; CDR3 length: 13; V gene: TRBV7-2; clone size: NA; J gene: TRBJ2-5; CDR3 DNA: TGTGCCAGCAGCTTAACTAGCGGGGAGACCCAGTACTTC; CDR3 protein: CASSLTSGETQYF
D gene: NA; CDR3 length: 12; V gene: TRBV30; clone size: NA; J gene: TRBJ2-2; CDR3 DNA: TGTGCCTGGGGACAAAACACCGGGGAGCTGTTTTTT; CDR3 protein: CAWGQNTGELFF
D gene: TRBD2; CDR3 length: 23; V gene: TRBV30; clone size: NA; J gene: TRBJ2-5; CDR3 DNA: TGTGCCTGGCCGTCATATGGACTAGAGAAAACCGTAAACGACAATACACCCCAAGAGACCCAGTACTTC; CDR3 protein: CAWPSYGLEKTVNDNTPQETQYF
D gene: NA; CDR3 length: 18; V gene: TRBV21-1; clone size: NA; J gene: TRBJ1-5; CDR3 DNA: TGTGCCAGCAGCAAAATCGAGACAGGGGTCCTCGGCAATCAGCCCCAGCATTTT; CDR3 protein: CASSKIETGVLGNQPQHF
D gene: TRBD2; CDR3 length: 14; V gene: TRBV6-1; clone size: NA; J gene: TRBJ2-3; CDR3 DNA: TGTGCCATCGGGACTAGCGGGAGCACAGATACGCAGTATTTT; CDR3 protein: CAIGTSGSTDTQYF
D gene: TRBD2; CDR3 length: 17; V gene: TRBV15; clone size: NA; J gene: TRBJ2-7; CDR3 DNA: TGTGCCACCAGCACCCAGCCCGGGACTAGCGGCTCCTACGAGCAGTACTTC; CDR3 protein: CATSTQPGTSGSYEQYF
D gene: NA; CDR3 length: 17; V gene: TRBV19; clone size: NA; J gene: TRBJ2-1; CDR3 DNA: TGTGCCAGTAGTATAGAAGCGTGGGGGGTTTCCTACAATGAGCAGTTCTTC; CDR3 protein: CASSIEAWGVSYNEQFF
D gene: TRBD2; CDR3 length: 16; V gene: TRBV5-4; clone size: NA; J gene: TRBJ2-5; CDR3 DNA: TGTGCCAGCAGCCCCGGAGTAGCGGGAGGAGTGAAGACCCAGTACTTC; CDR3 protein: CASSPGVAGGVKTQYF
D gene: NA; CDR3 length: 13; V gene: TRBV5-6; clone size: NA; J gene: TRBJ2-7; CDR3 DNA: TGTGCCAGCAGCTTGGGCAGGGTGGGCGAGCAGTACTTC; CDR3 protein: CASSLGRVGEQYF